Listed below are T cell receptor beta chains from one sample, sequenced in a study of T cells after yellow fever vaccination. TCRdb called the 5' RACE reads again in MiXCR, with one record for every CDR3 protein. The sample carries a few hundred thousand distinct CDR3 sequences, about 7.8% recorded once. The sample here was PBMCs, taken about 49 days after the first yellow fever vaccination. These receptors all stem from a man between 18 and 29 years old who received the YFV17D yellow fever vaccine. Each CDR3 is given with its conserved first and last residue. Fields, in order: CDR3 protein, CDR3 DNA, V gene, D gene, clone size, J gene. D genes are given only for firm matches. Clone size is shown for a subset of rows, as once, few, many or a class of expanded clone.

cdr3_aa: CASQPGVLNPNQPQHF
cdr3_nt: TGTGCCAGCCAACCCGGGGTGTTGAATCCTAATCAGCCCCAGCATTTT
v_call: TRBV11-2
d_call: .
clone_size: .
j_call: TRBJ1-5

cdr3_aa: CASSLDRVGNTQYF
cdr3_nt: TGTGCCAGCAGCCTGGACAGGGTCGGGAATACGCAGTATTTT
v_call: TRBV11-2
d_call: TRBD1
clone_size: few
j_call: TRBJ2-3

cdr3_aa: CASSPDRGLPYNEQFF
cdr3_nt: TGTGCCAGTAGTCCGGACAGGGGCCTACCTTACAATGAGCAGTTCTTC
v_call: TRBV19
d_call: TRBD1
clone_size: .
j_call: TRBJ2-1

cdr3_aa: CASSFRKTQYF
cdr3_nt: TGCGCCAGCAGCTTTAGGAAGACCCAGTACTTC
v_call: TRBV5-1
d_call: .
clone_size: .
j_call: TRBJ2-5

cdr3_aa: CSAMQWMRDSNQPQHF
cdr3_nt: TGCAGCGCTATGCAATGGATGAGGGATAGCAATCAGCCCCAGCATTTT
v_call: TRBV29-1
d_call: .
clone_size: many
j_call: TRBJ1-5

cdr3_aa: CASSHLAEGVDYGYTF
cdr3_nt: TGTGCCAGCAGCCACCTAGCGGAAGGAGTGGACTATGGCTACACCTTC
v_call: TRBV3-1
d_call: .
clone_size: .
j_call: TRBJ1-2

cdr3_aa: CSVSLLAGGDNEQFF
cdr3_nt: TGCAGCGTGAGCCTTCTAGCGGGGGGGGACAATGAGCAGTTCTTC
v_call: TRBV29-1
d_call: TRBD2
clone_size: few
j_call: TRBJ2-1

cdr3_aa: CASSLGATSYEQYF
cdr3_nt: TGCGCCAGCAGCTTGGGGGCCACCTCCTACGAGCAGTACTTC
v_call: TRBV5-1
d_call: .
clone_size: many
j_call: TRBJ2-7

cdr3_aa: CASSLEPLGGVDTQYF
cdr3_nt: TGCGCCAGCAGCTTGGAGCCCCTCGGAGGGGTGGATACGCAGTATTTT
v_call: TRBV5-1
d_call: .
clone_size: .
j_call: TRBJ2-3

cdr3_aa: CASSFQAQGTEAFF
cdr3_nt: TGCGCCAGCAGCTTTCAGGCCCAAGGCACTGAAGCTTTCTTT
v_call: TRBV5-1
d_call: .
clone_size: .
j_call: TRBJ1-1

cdr3_aa: CASSLNVRNTEAFF
cdr3_nt: TGTGCCAGCAGCTTAAACGTCCGGAACACTGAAGCTTTCTTT
v_call: TRBV7-2
d_call: .
clone_size: .
j_call: TRBJ1-1

cdr3_aa: CSVEGLAGGTYEQYF
cdr3_nt: TGCAGCGTTGAAGGACTAGCGGGGGGGACCTACGAGCAGTACTTC
v_call: TRBV29-1
d_call: TRBD2
clone_size: .
j_call: TRBJ2-7

cdr3_aa: CATSDTYEQYF
cdr3_nt: TGTGCCACCTCGGACACCTACGAGCAGTACTTC
v_call: TRBV19
d_call: .
clone_size: many
j_call: TRBJ2-7

cdr3_aa: CASSGQGPSSGNTIYF
cdr3_nt: TGTGCCAGCAGCGGACAGGGCCCAAGCTCTGGAAACACCATATATTTT
v_call: TRBV2
d_call: TRBD1
clone_size: .
j_call: TRBJ1-3

cdr3_aa: CASRNRGQVTEAFF
cdr3_nt: TGTGCCAGCAGAAACAGGGGGCAGGTCACTGAAGCTTTCTTT
v_call: TRBV27
d_call: TRBD1
clone_size: .
j_call: TRBJ1-1

cdr3_aa: CASISTRTIGDSPLHF
cdr3_nt: TGTGCCAGCATCTCCACCCGGACGATTGGAGATTCACCCCTCCACTTT
v_call: TRBV7-9
d_call: .
clone_size: .
j_call: TRBJ1-6

cdr3_aa: CASNRSLGISCNEQFF
cdr3_nt: TGTGCCAGCAACCGTTCCCTCGGGATTAGTTGCAATGAGCAGTTCTTC
v_call: TRBV11-2
d_call: .
clone_size: .
j_call: TRBJ2-1

cdr3_aa: CASIQTGISYNEQFF
cdr3_nt: TGTGCCAGCATCCAGACGGGGATTTCCTACAATGAGCAGTTCTTC
v_call: TRBV12-3/TRBV12-4
d_call: .
clone_size: many
j_call: TRBJ2-1

cdr3_aa: CASSGPYTGELFF
cdr3_nt: TGTGCCAGCAGCGGCCCTTACACCGGGGAGCTGTTTTTT
v_call: TRBV7-2
d_call: .
clone_size: .
j_call: TRBJ2-2

cdr3_aa: CASSLRGAVYEQYF
cdr3_nt: TGTGCCAGCAGTTTACGGGGGGCGGTCTACGAGCAGTACTTC
v_call: TRBV12-3/TRBV12-4
d_call: .
clone_size: few
j_call: TRBJ2-7

cdr3_aa: CSAGIRDSRPGAQHF
cdr3_nt: TGCAGTGCTGGAATCAGGGACAGTCGGCCTGGGGCCCAGCATTTT
v_call: TRBV20-1
d_call: TRBD1
clone_size: .
j_call: TRBJ1-5

cdr3_aa: CASRTQGSGANVLTF
cdr3_nt: TGTGCCAGCAGAACGCAGGGCTCTGGGGCCAACGTCCTGACTTTC
v_call: TRBV6-1
d_call: .
clone_size: .
j_call: TRBJ2-6

cdr3_aa: CSARNITGRTNEKLFF
cdr3_nt: TGCAGTGCTAGAAATATAACGGGACGGACTAATGAAAAACTGTTTTTT
v_call: TRBV20-1
d_call: .
clone_size: once
j_call: TRBJ1-4

cdr3_aa: CATSSMGQGSWGQYF
cdr3_nt: TGTGCCACCAGCAGCATGGGACAGGGCTCATGGGGGCAGTATTTT
v_call: TRBV15
d_call: TRBD1
clone_size: few
j_call: TRBJ2-3

cdr3_aa: CASRGYNSPLHF
cdr3_nt: TGTGCCAGCCGCGGGTATAATTCACCCCTCCACTTT
v_call: TRBV13
d_call: .
clone_size: few
j_call: TRBJ1-6

cdr3_aa: CASSIRREYNEQFF
cdr3_nt: TGCGCCAGCAGCATCCGCCGCGAGTACAATGAGCAGTTCTTC
v_call: TRBV4-3
d_call: .
clone_size: .
j_call: TRBJ2-1

cdr3_aa: CASKETGDTEAFF
cdr3_nt: TGTGCCAGCAAGGAGACAGGGGACACTGAAGCTTTCTTT
v_call: TRBV2
d_call: TRBD1
clone_size: .
j_call: TRBJ1-1

cdr3_aa: CASSSSDRKIAALTNTQYF
cdr3_nt: TGTGCCAGCAGCTCTAGCGACCGGAAGATAGCGGCCCTCACGAATACGCAGTATTTT
v_call: TRBV12-3/TRBV12-4
d_call: .
clone_size: .
j_call: TRBJ2-3

cdr3_aa: CASSFGTEGYTF
cdr3_nt: TGTGCCAGCAGTTTCGGGACAGAAGGCTACACCTTC
v_call: TRBV6-6
d_call: TRBD1
clone_size: few
j_call: TRBJ1-2

cdr3_aa: CASRDARTGNYEQYF
cdr3_nt: TGTGCCAGCAGGGACGCGAGGACAGGGAATTACGAGCAGTACTTC
v_call: TRBV11-2
d_call: TRBD1
clone_size: few
j_call: TRBJ2-7

cdr3_aa: CASSQRRQTNTGELFF
cdr3_nt: TGCGCCAGCAGCCAGCGAAGACAGACCAACACCGGGGAGCTGTTTTTT
v_call: TRBV4-3
d_call: .
clone_size: few
j_call: TRBJ2-2

cdr3_aa: CASSLAGGNNEQFF
cdr3_nt: TGTGCCAGCAGTCTAGCGGGGGGGAACAATGAGCAGTTCTTC
v_call: TRBV6-1
d_call: TRBD2
clone_size: many
j_call: TRBJ2-1

cdr3_aa: CARGTGDTGELFF
cdr3_nt: TGTGCCAGGGGGACAGGGGACACCGGGGAGCTGTTTTTT
v_call: TRBV6-1
d_call: TRBD1
clone_size: .
j_call: TRBJ2-2

cdr3_aa: CASSPFGATGELFF
cdr3_nt: TGTGCCAGTAGTCCCTTTGGAGCCACCGGGGAGCTGTTTTTT
v_call: TRBV19
d_call: .
clone_size: .
j_call: TRBJ2-2

cdr3_aa: CASTVQASGEAFF
cdr3_nt: TGCGCGAGCACCGTACAGGCATCAGGTGAAGCTTTCTTT
v_call: TRBV10-2
d_call: .
clone_size: .
j_call: TRBJ1-1